A single sample gave rise to the 26 T cell receptor beta chains below, sequenced in a study of T cells in localized non-small cell lung cancer. The method was immunoSEQ multiplex PCR; TCRdb's version includes in-frame clones alone and lacks a portion of them. In the table there are roughly 16,000 clones, 85% to 90% of which are singletons. The material was peripheral blood, obtained before any cancer treatment. The receptors stem from a female donor of 60 years or more with stage I squamous cell lung carcinoma.

The rearrangement joins TRBV19 to TRBJ1-5; the D is unclear. The CDR3 length is 17 residues. The germline V gene encodes CDR1 LNHDA and CDR2 SQIVND (reference sequence). V lost 6 bases and J 3 bases, leaving 21 bases between the germline ends. Here the CDR3 reads CASRTLGRQAFNQPQHF. The CDR3 DNA is TGTGCCAGTAGAACACTAGGCCGGCAGGCTTTCAATCAGCCCCAGCATTTT.

This rearrangement joins TRBV5-8 to TRBJ1-1; TRBD1 is a possible D gene (5 bases). The CDR3 is made up of 16 amino acids. The ends were cut back, 4 bases at V and 6 bases at J, with 22 bases in the middle. The germline CDR1 and CDR2 sequences are SGHTS and YDEGEE. The CDR3 reads CASSPMTGTGEPEAFF. CDR3 coding DNA: TGTGCCAGCAGCCCCATGACCGGGACGGGCGAACCTGAAGCTTTCTTT.

Only a few counts were recorded for this clone. V gene TRBV30 combines with J gene TRBJ1-2; TRBD1 matches 7 bases. This CDR3 contains 13 residues. Germline V gene data show CDR1 as GTSNPN and CDR2 as SVGIG (reference sequence). V was pared by 6 bases and J by 8 bases, with 12 bases of the junction left unmatched. The CDR3 coding sequence is TGTGCCTGCGGACAGGCCTCGGCCGGGGGCTACACCTTC. This translates into CACGQASAGGYTF.

The chain joins TRBV6-5 to TRBJ2-1; the D gene could be TRBD1 or TRBD2 (5 bases each). Trimming shortened V by 5 bases and J by 8 bases, and 10 bases separated the two germline ends. Germline loops: CDR1 MNHEY, CDR2 SVGAGI. CDR3 length equals 12 residues. DNA of the CDR3: TGTGCCAGCAGTCGGTGGGGGTATGAGCAGTTCTTC. Translated: CASSRWGYEQFF.

This chain connects TRBV19 to TRBJ1-5; D might be TRBD1 (6 bases). The CDR3 has 14 residues. V gave up 9 bases and J gave up 6 bases, with 18 bases separating them. Looked up from germline, CDR1 is LNHDA and CDR2 is SQIVND (reference sequence). The CDR3 nucleotides are TGTGCCAGCGCCAGGGGCGCAGAAGGTCAGCCCCAGCATTTT. It encodes CASARGAEGQPQHF.

The chain is built from TRBV19 and TRBJ2-7, with a tentative D call TRBD1 (6 bases). The CDR3 loop spans 13 amino acids. Per the germline V gene, CDR1 is LNHDA and CDR2 is SQIVND (reference sequence). Trimming took off 3 bases at V and 6 bases at J, with 12 bases between the two ends. The CDR3 sequence is CASSIVTGSEQYF. CDR3 bases: TGTGCCAGTAGTATCGTCACAGGGTCCGAGCAGTACTTC.

This chain connects TRBV4-1 to TRBJ1-5; D is unresolved. Germline values: CDR1 MGHRA, CDR2 YSYEKL. V shed 4 bases and J shed 5 bases, with 9 bases lying between them. The CDR3 is 13 residues long. The CDR3 DNA reads TGCGCCAGCAGCCCCCGTGACGATCAGCCCCAGCATTTT. This translates into CASSPRDDQPQHF.

This clone was seen once. This chain links TRBV5-6 with TRBJ1-2, with a possible D match to TRBD1 (6 bases). The CDR3 sequence is 17 residues long. Between the trimmed V and J ends, which lost 2 bases and 8 bases, there was a span of 25 bases. CDR1 is SGHDT and CDR2 is YYEEEE in the germline V gene. The CDR3 coding sequence is TGTGCCAGCAGCTTCCTCTTAAACAGGGCAGGAAGGGGCGGCTACACCTTC. The encoded protein is CASSFLLNRAGRGGYTF.

The chain employs TRBV5-8 and TRBJ1-2, with 8 bases lining up with TRBD1. V was pared by 0 bases and J by 4 bases, with 5 bases of the junction left unmatched. The CDR3 spans 15 residues. Germline-derived CDR1 and CDR2 are SGHTS and YDEGEE. For the CDR3, the DNA is TGTGCCAGCAGCTTGGTTACAGGGGGGGTCTATGGCTACACCTTC. Translating gives CASSLVTGGVYGYTF.

This sequence joins TRBV9 and TRBJ2-1, with D unresolved. Germline V lookup: CDR1 SGDLS, CDR2 YYNGEE. The ends were cut back, 0 bases at V and 0 bases at J, with 4 bases in the middle. The CDR3 spans 14 residues. The DNA for the CDR3 is TGTGCCAGCAGCGTAGCCGGCTCCTACAATGAGCAGTTCTTC. Amino acid sequence: CASSVAGSYNEQFF.

This chain joins TRBV11-2 and TRBJ2-1; 8 bases are shared with TRBD2. Unmatched junction bases numbered 7, after V lost 2 bases and J lost 4 bases. Germline assignment: CDR1 SGHAT and CDR2 FQNNGV. The CDR3 sequence is 16 residues long. CDR3 loop: CASSLQHAGGYNEQFF. For the CDR3, the DNA is TGTGCCAGCAGCTTACAGCACGCGGGGGGTTACAATGAGCAGTTCTTC.

The CDR3 region is CASSILADYSNQPQHF. CDR3 bases: TGTGCCAGTAGTATCCTGGCAGACTATAGCAATCAGCCCCAGCATTTT. This chain connects TRBV19 to TRBJ1-5; D uncertain. Germline CDR1 LNHDA, CDR2 SQIVND (reference sequence). The CDR3 is 16 residues long. Trimming stripped 3 bases from V and 0 bases from J, with 12 bases between.

The J gene is TRBJ2-4, the V gene TRBV2, with TRBD1 matching 8 bases. The CDR3 has 16 residues. V lost 4 bases and J lost 1; bases outside the gene matches: 6. Germline values: CDR1 SNHLY, CDR2 FYNNEI. The CDR3 spells CASSVTGVRAKNIQYF. The CDR3 nucleotides are TGTGCCAGCAGTGTGACAGGGGTTAGGGCCAAAAACATTCAGTACTTC.

V gene TRBV7-9 combines with J gene TRBJ1-5; D is uncertain. V lost 2 bases and J 0 bases, leaving 5 bases between the germline ends. The germline V gene encodes CDR1 SEHNR and CDR2 FQNEAQ (reference sequence). The CDR3 is 14 residues long. This CDR3 reads CASSLYGSNQPQHF. The CDR3, as DNA: TGTGCCAGCAGCTTATATGGTAGCAATCAGCCCCAGCATTTT.

V and J are TRBV11-2 and TRBJ1-4; D perhaps matches TRBD1 (5 bases). The V and J ends lost 5 bases and 7 bases respectively, with 17 bases between them. The CDR3 totals 15 residues. Germline-derived CDR1 and CDR2 are SGHAT and FQNNGV. The CDR3 DNA reads TGTGCCAGCAGCCCATTCTCTGGCAGGGCTGAAAAACTGTTTTTT. Its translation is CASSPFSGRAEKLFF.

The chain links TRBV2 to TRBJ2-1; 7 bases align to TRBD1. J was trimmed by 10 bases and V by 6 bases; bases with no gene match: 9. This CDR3 contains 13 residues. CDR1 and CDR2 (germline): SNHLY, FYNNEI. In DNA, the CDR3 is TGTGCCAGCAGCTTTGGGTGGGGACAGGAGCAGTTCTTC. Its protein is CASSFGWGQEQFF.

CDR3 sequence: CASSQDTGQGVADTQYF. CDR3 DNA: TGCGCCAGCAGCCAAGATACGGGACAGGGAGTCGCAGATACGCAGTATTTT. The rearrangement links TRBV4-3 to TRBJ2-3, with 9 bases aligning to TRBD1. Germline V lookup: CDR1 LGHNA, CDR2 YSLEER. The J segment lost 4 bases and the V segment lost 0 bases, leaving 8 bases of the junction unmatched. This CDR3 has 17 amino acids.

This clone was observed once. CDR3 coding DNA: TGTGCCAGCAGTTACTCGATAGTGGGCTACACTGAAGCTTTCTTT. The encoded protein is CASSYSIVGYTEAFF. J is TRBJ1-1 and V is TRBV6-5; D gene uncertain. The CDR3 has 15 amino acids. The ends were cut back, 0 bases at V and 3 bases at J, with 11 bases in the middle. Looked up from germline, CDR1 is MNHEY and CDR2 is SVGAGI.

The chain carries TRBV19 and TRBJ2-7; tentatively, D is TRBD2 (6 bases). Trimming pared 3 bases from V and 3 bases from J, leaving 12 bases between. Germline assignment: CDR1 LNHDA and CDR2 SQIVND (reference sequence). The CDR3 is 14 residues long. The CDR3 nucleotides are TGTGCCAGTAGTATGGGGACTTTGGACTACGAGCAGTACTTC. Protein product: CASSMGTLDYEQYF.

In this sample, this clone turned up a few times. The chain joins TRBV30 to TRBJ1-1, with D tentatively TRBD1 (5 bases). V dropped 1 base and J dropped 6 bases, with 15 bases sitting between them. The CDR3 loop spans 14 amino acids. The germline V gene has CDR1 GTSNPN and CDR2 SVGIG (reference sequence). The CDR3 coding sequence is TGTGCCTGGAGTGGCAGGGCCGGTCCCCCTGAAGCTTTCTTT. Translating it yields CAWSGRAGPPEAFF. The whole variable domain, remainder taken from reference TRBV30 and TRBJ1-1, is SQTIHQWPATLVQPVGSPLSLECTVEGTSNPNLYWYRQAAGRGLQLLFYSVGIGQISSEVPQNLSASRPQDRQFILSSKKLLLSDSGFYLCAWSGRAGPPEAFFGQGTRLTVV.

This chain links TRBV6-6 with TRBJ2-1; 9 nucleotides agree with TRBD2. CDR3 size: 15 residues. J lost 1 base, V lost 5 bases, and 3 bases had no gene match. Germline CDR1 and CDR2: MNHNY and SVGAGI (reference sequence). The CDR3 sequence: CASSHSGRSYNEQFF. The CDR3 DNA reads TGTGCCAGCAGTCACAGCGGGAGGTCCTACAATGAGCAGTTCTTC.

This rearrangement joins TRBV6-1 to TRBJ2-1; 7 nucleotides agree with TRBD2. The CDR3 runs to 14 residues. Germline V lookup: CDR1 MNHNS, CDR2 SASEGT. J lost 9 bases, V lost 8 bases, and 13 bases had no gene match. The CDR3 region has the DNA TGTGCCAGCGCGGGAGCAGGCTTCGCGGGTGAGCAGTTCTTC. Its protein product is CASAGAGFAGEQFF.

The rearrangement uses TRBV2 and TRBJ2-1, with 8 bases fitting TRBD2. CDR1 and CDR2 from the germline V gene are SNHLY and FYNNEI. The CDR3 is 11 amino acids. The V segment lost 5 bases and the J segment 15 bases; nucleotides outside the gene matches: 6. The CDR3 DNA is TGTGCCAGCAGTTTAGCGGGGCTACGGTTCTTC. Translated: CASSLAGLRFF.

V is TRBV30 and J is TRBJ1-2, with 7 bases identical to TRBD1. The trim removed 3 bases at V and 6 bases at J, leaving 7 bases unmatched. The CDR3 is 13 residues long. In germline, CDR1 is GTSNPN, CDR2 SVGIG (reference sequence). This CDR3 reads CAWSALTGNGYTF. CDR3 DNA: TGTGCCTGGAGCGCCCTGACAGGGAATGGCTACACCTTC.

The chain is built from TRBV5-6 and TRBJ1-1; D not certain. V was pared by 6 bases and J by 4 bases, with 13 bases between. The germline V gene has CDR1 SGHDT and CDR2 YYEEEE. The CDR3 has 13 amino acids. CDR3: CASTIPGSTEAFF. In DNA form, the CDR3 reads TGTGCCAGCACCATCCCGGGCAGCACTGAAGCTTTCTTT.

This chain joins TRBV19 and TRBJ2-1, with D perhaps matching TRBD2 (7 bases). Germline V CDR1 and CDR2: LNHDA, SQIVND (reference sequence). The CDR3 sequence is 18 residues long. V lost 1 base to trimming and J lost 6 bases, with 22 bases between them. The DNA of the CDR3 is TGTGCCAGTAGTATAGGGGGGCCGGGACTACAGGAGGTCAATGAGCAGTTCTTC. This codes for CASSIGGPGLQEVNEQFF.